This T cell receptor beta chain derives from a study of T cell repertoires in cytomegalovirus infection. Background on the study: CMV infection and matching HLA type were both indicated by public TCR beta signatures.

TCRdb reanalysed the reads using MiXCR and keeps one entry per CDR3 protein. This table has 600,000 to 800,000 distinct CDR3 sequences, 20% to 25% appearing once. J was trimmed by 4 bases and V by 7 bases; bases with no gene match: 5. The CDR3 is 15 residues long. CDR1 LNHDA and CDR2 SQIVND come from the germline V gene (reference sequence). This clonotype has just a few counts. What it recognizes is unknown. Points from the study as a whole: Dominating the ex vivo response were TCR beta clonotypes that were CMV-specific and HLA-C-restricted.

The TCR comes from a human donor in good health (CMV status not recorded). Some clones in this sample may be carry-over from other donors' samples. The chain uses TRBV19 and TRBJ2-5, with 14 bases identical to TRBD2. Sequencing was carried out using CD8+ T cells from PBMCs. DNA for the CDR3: TGTGCCAGTACCCGGACTAGCGGGGGGAGAGAGACCCAGTACTTC. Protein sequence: CASTRTSGGRETQYF.